These 23 T cell receptor beta chains were all obtained from the same sample, sequenced in a study of T cell responses to AZD1222 COVID-19 vaccine. Profiling relied on immunoSEQ multiplex PCR, and the TCRdb table lists in-frame clones only, not all of them. The table includes 110,000 or so clones, roughly 87% detected once. The input for sequencing was peripheral blood, taken on day 0 of AZD1222 vaccination. Every receptor here comes from an adult in good health.

The table lists this clone with a few counts. This chain joins TRBV28 and TRBJ2-7, with TRBD1 matching over 8 bases. The CDR3 has 14 residues. The germline V gene has CDR1 MDHEN and CDR2 SYDVKM. The V segment lost 4 bases and the J segment 5 bases; nucleotides outside the gene matches: 7. The CDR3 reads CASSSSDRGHEQYF. CDR3 DNA sequence: TGTGCCAGCAGTTCTAGTGACAGGGGCCACGAGCAGTACTTC.

V is TRBV30 and J is TRBJ1-5; no clear D gene. Germline CDR1 and CDR2: GTSNPN and SVGIG (reference sequence). The V and J ends lost 0 bases and 3 bases respectively, with 15 bases between them. This CDR3 has 16 residues. DNA for the CDR3: TGTGCCTGGAGTGTGCGGGGTGGGATGATCAATCAGCCCCAGCATTTT. It encodes CAWSVRGGMINQPQHF. The variable domain in full, with the rest retrieved from reference TRBV30 and TRBJ1-5, is SQTIHQWPATLVQPVGSPLSLECTVEGTSNPNLYWYRQAAGRGLQLLFYSVGIGQISSEVPQNLSASRPQDRQFILSSKKLLLSDSGFYLCAWSVRGGMINQPQHFGDGTRLSIL.

The genes are TRBV5-1 and TRBJ1-1; D is undetermined. V was shortened by 4 bases and J by 0 bases, with 7 bases between the two germline ends. Germline CDR1 reads SGHRS; CDR2 reads YFSETQ. CDR3 length: 13 amino acids. CDR3 amino acids: CASSTFMNTEAFF. The CDR3 nucleotides read TGCGCCAGCAGCACGTTCATGAACACTGAAGCTTTCTTT. The whole variable domain, remainder taken from reference TRBV5-1 and TRBJ1-1, is KAGVTQTPRYLIKTRGQQVTLSCSPISGHRSVSWYQQTPGQGLQFLFEYFSETQRNKGNFPGRFSGRQFSNSRSEMNVSTLELGDSALYLCASSTFMNTEAFFGQGTRLTVV.

This clone was seen a single time. This chain connects TRBV3-1 (or the pseudogene TRBV3-2) to TRBJ2-3, with D possibly called TRBD1 or TRBD2 (5 bases each). The CDR3 is made up of 16 amino acids. Germline CDR1 reads LGHDT; CDR2 reads YNNKEL (reference sequence). V was cut by 0 bases and J by 0 bases, with 10 bases left in between. The CDR3 sequence: CASSQDHRDSTDTQYF. The CDR3 DNA reads TGTGCCAGCAGCCAAGACCACCGGGACAGCACAGATACGCAGTATTTT.

A word on this clone: A read error may produce the germline difference seen at one junction end. The chain employs TRBV7-3 and TRBJ2-5; 9 positions match TRBD2. Germline V CDR1 and CDR2: SGHTA, FQGTGA. The CDR3 sequence is 17 residues long. For the CDR3, the DNA is TGCGCCAGCAGCTCACCCGGCGGCGGGGGGGCGGGCGAGACCCAGTACTTC. Its protein product is CASSSPGGGGAGETQYF.

The chain carries TRBV7-2 and TRBJ2-5; 15 bases match TRBD2. Germline CDR1 and CDR2: SGHTA and FQGNSA. J gave up 1 base and V 6 bases, and 6 bases lay outside the gene matches. The CDR3 totals 17 residues. CDR3 in amino acids: CASRAGTSGGTQETQYF. DNA for the CDR3: TGTGCCAGCAGGGCCGGGACTAGCGGGGGGACCCAAGAGACCCAGTACTTC.

In its sample, this clone was seen once. V is TRBV6-2 or TRBV6-3 and J is TRBJ2-2, with D hard to call. The V end was cut by 4 bases, the J end by 4 bases, with 7 bases between. The CDR3 has 13 amino acids. The germline gives CDR1 MNHEY, CDR2 SVGEGT. CDR3 DNA: TGTGCCAGCAGTTCTTGGAGCACCGGGGAGCTGTTTTTT. Encoded protein: CASSSWSTGELFF.

The rearrangement uses TRBV15 and TRBJ1-1, with TRBD1 matching over 7 bases. Germline CDR1 reads LNHNV; CDR2 reads YYDKDF (reference sequence). J was trimmed by 3 bases and V by 0 bases; bases with no gene match: 7. The CDR3 length is 16 residues. The CDR3 nucleotides read TGTGCCACCAGCAGAGAAGGACAGGTGGTGGACACTGAAGCTTTCTTT. Translation: CATSREGQVVDTEAFF.

The chain joins TRBV7-2 to TRBJ2-2; D gene ambiguous. Per germline, CDR1 SGHTA and CDR2 FQGNSA. The CDR3 sequence is 14 residues long. V was trimmed by 5 bases and J by 4 bases, leaving 11 bases between them. The CDR3 nucleotides are TGTGCCAGCAGCCCTGACCCCGGCACCGGGGAGCTGTTTTTT. Translated: CASSPDPGTGELFF.

The CDR3 protein is CSVDDRGDTEAFF. The CDR3 coding sequence is TGCAGCGTCGACGACAGGGGGGACACTGAAGCTTTCTTT. This sequence joins TRBV29-1 and TRBJ1-1, with TRBD1 matching 9 bases. CDR3 length: 13 residues. Germline lookup yields CDR1 SQVTM and CDR2 ANQGSEA. The junction had 5 bases not matched to a gene; V was cut back by 6 bases and J by 3 bases.

This clone was seen a single time. V is TRBV7-2 and J is TRBJ2-2; the D is unclear. V was cut by 2 bases and J by 4 bases, with 5 bases left in between. Germline-derived CDR1 and CDR2 are SGHTA and FQGNSA. CDR3 length: 13 residues. CDR3 DNA: TGTGCCAGCAGCTTATGGGTCACCGGGGAGCTGTTTTTT. Amino acid sequence: CASSLWVTGELFF.

This clone was counted a single time. This chain links TRBV3-1 (or the pseudogene TRBV3-2) with TRBJ1-5, with 8 positions matching TRBD1. J lost 4 bases, V lost 1 base, and 12 bases had no gene match. Germline V gene sequence: CDR1 LGHDT, CDR2 YNNKEL (reference sequence). CDR3 length equals 18 residues. CDR3: CASSQGGAGTGLNQPQHF. CDR3 sequence (DNA): TGTGCCAGCAGCCAAGGAGGGGCCGGGACAGGCTTAAATCAGCCCCAGCATTTT.

A word on this clone: The same CDR3 can be traced to other DNA sequences in this sample. This chain links TRBV19 with TRBJ1-1; no firm D call. Trimming cost V 2 bases and J 0 bases, with 4 bases left between them. The CDR3 totals 13 residues. Germline V CDR1 and CDR2: LNHDA, SQIVND (reference sequence). CDR3 protein: CASSISVNTEAFF. Here the CDR3 DNA reads TGTGCCAGTAGTATATCAGTGAACACTGAAGCTTTCTTT.

The table lists this clone with a count of one. The chain combines TRBV12-3 or TRBV12-4 with TRBJ2-1; D gene uncertain. Trimming cost V 2 bases and J 9 bases, with 11 bases left between them. This CDR3 is built from 13 residues. The CDR3 loop reads CASSLTRSGEQFF. The CDR3 DNA sequence: TGTGCCAGCAGTTTAACGCGGTCCGGTGAGCAGTTCTTC.

The V and J genes are TRBV5-4 and TRBJ1-1; TRBD1 agrees at 7 bases. The J segment lost 10 bases and the V segment lost 3 bases, leaving 12 bases of the junction unmatched. The length of the CDR3 is 14 residues. Germline CDR1 reads SGHNT; CDR2 reads YYREEE (reference sequence). The CDR3 nucleotides are TGTGCCAGCAGCTATGACAGGGCGGGTAATGGAGCTTTCTTT. This sequence encodes CASSYDRAGNGAFF.

J is TRBJ2-3 and V is TRBV7-9; 11 positions agree with TRBD2. J was trimmed by 0 bases and V by 5 bases; bases with no gene match: 13. CDR1 and CDR2 from the germline V gene are SEHNR and FQNEAQ (reference sequence). The length of the CDR3 is 19 residues. The CDR3 DNA sequence: TGTGCCAGCAGCCCCCAACTAGCGGGGGCCACCGTTAGCACAGATACGCAGTATTTT. It codes for CASSPQLAGATVSTDTQYF.

The CDR3 reads CASSQIRGSTDTQYF. The CDR3 nucleotides read TGTGCCAGCAGCCAGATACGGGGTAGCACAGATACGCAGTATTTT. The rearrangement joins TRBV3-1 (or the pseudogene TRBV3-2) to TRBJ2-3, with a possible D match to TRBD2 (5 bases). The CDR3 sequence is 15 residues long. CDR1 and CDR2 from the germline V gene are LGHDT and YNNKEL (reference sequence). Trimming stripped 3 bases from V and 0 bases from J, with 10 bases between.

This clone was observed a few times. V is TRBV28 and J is TRBJ1-2, with a weak D call TRBD1 (6 bases). The V gene lost 7 bases and the J gene lost 4 bases, with 25 bases spanning the gap. The CDR3 consists of 17 residues. CDR1 and CDR2 from the germline V gene are MDHEN and SYDVKM. The CDR3 DNA follows: TGTGCCAGCAAACCACTTTGGGCCGGGGGGCCTGGCTATGGCTACACCTTC. This translates into CASKPLWAGGPGYGYTF.

V and J are TRBV5-1 and TRBJ2-1; 15 nucleotides agree with TRBD2. Trimming removed 2 bases from V and 7 bases from J; junction bases left unmatched: 10. CDR1 SGHRS and CDR2 YFSETQ come from the germline V gene. CDR3 size: 18 residues. This chain's CDR3 is CASSFWTSGGAILNEQFF. The CDR3, as DNA: TGCGCCAGCAGCTTCTGGACTAGCGGGGGGGCCATCTTGAATGAGCAGTTCTTC.

V gene TRBV4-1 combines with J gene TRBJ1-6; D is uncertain. The CDR3 totals 17 residues. V was clipped by 0 bases and J by 9 bases, with 18 bases between them. Germline lookup yields CDR1 MGHRA and CDR2 YSYEKL. The CDR3 bases are TGCGCCAGCAGCCAAGATCGGTTCGGCCTAGAGGGTTCACCCCTCCACTTT. Its translation: CASSQDRFGLEGSPLHF.

The chain combines TRBV6-6 with TRBJ2-5, with D possibly matching TRBD1 (6 bases). The germline gives CDR1 MNHNY, CDR2 SVGAGI (reference sequence). Trimming pared 3 bases from V and 2 bases from J, leaving 13 bases between. The CDR3 spans 15 residues. For the CDR3, the DNA is TGTGCCAGCAGTTATTCGTTGACAGGACAAGAGACCCAGTACTTC. This codes for CASSYSLTGQETQYF.

The chain joins TRBV27 to TRBJ1-4, with D unresolved. Trimming stripped 3 bases from V and 1 base from J, with 6 bases between. Germline V lookup: CDR1 MNHEY, CDR2 SMNVEV (reference sequence). This CDR3 contains 14 residues. DNA for the CDR3: TGTGCCAGCAGTTTTGAGCGAACTAATGAAAAACTGTTTTTT. This encodes CASSFERTNEKLFF.

This clone was seen only once. The V gene is TRBV10-2, the J gene TRBJ1-2, with no clear D. CDR3 length: 13 amino acids. The ends were cut back, 3 bases at V and 2 bases at J, with 7 bases in the middle. Germline V CDR1 and CDR2: WSHSY, SAAADI. CDR3 amino acids: CASSDQINYGYTF. The CDR3, as DNA: TGCGCCAGCAGTGACCAGATAAACTATGGCTACACCTTC.